This T cell receptor (beta chain) was found in a study of a mutant IDH1 vaccine in newly diagnosed glioma. Regarding the study as a whole: Pseudoprogression appeared independent of alterations in top peripheral clonotypes.

Produced via immunoSEQ multiplex PCR; TCRdb's table is partial and in-frame only. The table shows around 24,000 clones, with 93% occurring only once. On this clone: Its antigen is unidentified.

Stated time point: baseline, week 1 (first vaccination visit). Treatment of the sample: pre-vaccination baseline after standard-of-care therapy. This sample comprised PBMCs, obtained from a glioma patient treated with radiotherapy, temozolomide or both. The TCR originated in a man aged 35 to 55 with glioma.

CDR3 sequence: CASSLGVTGSETQYF. The CDR3 nucleotides read TGTGCCAGCAGCTTGGGGGTCACTGGTAGTGAGACCCAGTACTTC. The chain employs TRBV5-6 and TRBJ2-5; D not resolved. V was trimmed by 0 bases and J by 5 bases, leaving 14 bases between them. This CDR3 region has 15 residues. Germline assignment: CDR1 SGHDT and CDR2 YYEEEE.